These 8 T cell receptor beta chains originate from one sample sequenced in a study of blood T cell repertoires in COVID-19. The repertoire was sequenced with immunoSEQ multiplex PCR; TCRdb's copy has only in-frame clones and lacks some. In the table there are more than 120,000 clones, more than 75% of which are singletons. Specimen: peripheral blood. Receptor source: a man aged 50 to 59 who had recovered from COVID-19.

This chain joins TRBV5-1 and TRBJ1-1; D gene ambiguous. V was cut by 0 bases and J by 1 base, with 16 bases left in between. Looked up from germline, CDR1 is SGHRS and CDR2 is YFSETQ. This CDR3 contains 17 residues. The chain's CDR3 is CASSLVPLAGGNTEAFF. The CDR3 DNA is TGCGCCAGCAGCTTGGTCCCCCTAGCAGGTGGGAACACTGAAGCTTTCTTT.

The chain carries TRBV7-2 and TRBJ2-7; a weak D match, TRBD1 (5 bases). The CDR3 covers 15 residues. V lost 5 bases and J lost 0, with 14 bases in between. Germline lookup yields CDR1 SGHTA and CDR2 FQGNSA. CDR3 sequence: CASSDPIQDSYEQYF. DNA for the CDR3: TGTGCCAGCAGCGACCCTATACAGGACTCCTACGAGCAGTACTTC.

The rearrangement links TRBV7-9 to TRBJ1-2; 9 bases line up with TRBD1. With V trimmed by 5 bases and J by 3 bases, 7 bases remained unmatched. CDR1 SEHNR and CDR2 FQNEAQ come from the germline V gene (reference sequence). This CDR3 spans 15 amino acids. The CDR3 DNA sequence: TGTGCCAGCAGCCCGGGACAGGGTGGGGACTATGGCTACACCTTC. Its translation: CASSPGQGGDYGYTF.

The CDR3 DNA reads as TGTGCCAGTAACTCTTGGGGGCTGAACACTGAAGCTTTCTTT. This translates into CASNSWGLNTEAFF. The V and J genes are TRBV19 and TRBJ1-1; the D gene is possibly TRBD1 (6 bases). The CDR3 loop spans 14 amino acids. Trimming took off 7 bases at V and 0 bases at J, with 12 bases between the two ends. Germline loops: CDR1 LNHDA, CDR2 SQIVND (reference sequence).

This clone was seen a single time. This CDR3 reads CASSERTGKPDNSPLHF. Written as DNA, the CDR3 is TGTGCCAGCAGTGAAAGGACAGGCAAACCTGATAATTCACCCCTCCACTTT. This rearrangement joins TRBV27 to TRBJ1-6; 7 nucleotides align to TRBD1. The CDR3 runs to 17 residues. Trimming took 5 bases from V and 5 from J; bases not matched to a gene: 12. CDR1 and CDR2 (germline): MNHEY, SMNVEV (reference sequence).

By sample fraction, this clone is large (0.1 to 1%). The chain combines TRBV19 with TRBJ2-7, with 9 bases that match TRBD1. Unmatched junction bases numbered 17, after V lost 5 bases and J lost 3 bases. The CDR3 has 18 residues. CDR1 LNHDA and CDR2 SQIVND come from the germline V gene (reference sequence). CDR3 protein: CASSSLIDPGQGLYEQYF. CDR3 coding DNA: TGTGCCAGTAGTTCACTAATAGATCCGGGACAGGGACTCTACGAGCAGTACTTC.

The chain joins TRBV7-6 to TRBJ1-5; possibly TRBD1 for D (6 bases). This CDR3 contains 15 residues. Germline V gene data show CDR1 as SGHVS and CDR2 as FNYEAQ. V lost 5 bases and J 3 bases, leaving 14 bases between the germline ends. CDR3 nucleotide sequence: TGTGCCAGCAGCCCCGGTACAGGGTTCAATCAGCCCCAGCATTTT. This encodes CASSPGTGFNQPQHF.

CDR3 nucleotides: TGTGCCAGCAGCGCAGGGGATTATAATTCACCCCTCCACTTT. The encoded protein is CASSAGDYNSPLHF. V gene TRBV13 combines with J gene TRBJ1-6; tentative D call: TRBD1 (6 bases). CDR1 is PRHDT, CDR2 FYEKMQ, per germline (reference sequence). This CDR3 spans 14 amino acids. Trimming left V 5 bases short and J 4 bases short, with 9 bases between.